Listed here is a single T cell receptor (beta chain). Its recognized antigen is unknown. No base quality information exists; no much larger clone differs at one position. The data were obtained in a study of T-cell reconstitution after alpha-beta-depleted transplantation in children (dated by TCRdb to the mid-2010s). Study-level background: T-cell immune reconstitution after TCRalphabeta/CD19-depleted allogeneic hematopoietic cell transplantation in children was quantitatively tracked in the study by means of TCR repertoire profiling.

The sample's treatment or condition label, decoded: allogeneic hematopoietic cell transplantation with graft depleted of TCRalphabeta T cells and CD19 B cells. Transplant recipients were children who received TCRalphabeta/CD19-depleted allogeneic hematopoietic cell grafts. On the study overall, not on this receptor specifically: Apparently early alphabetaT-cell count recovery about two months after transplant reportedly relied on only several hundred rapidly expanded clones derived from non-depleted graft cells. In some patients, the high TCRbeta diversity seen at day 60 was put down to recipient T cells and intrathymic progenitors that had survived conditioning. Over the following months the frequencies of hyperexpanded clones went down, and after one year T-cell counts and TCRbeta diversity were mostly credited to newly produced T cells.

After removal of 6 bases from V and 6 bases from J, the junction retains 6 bases not matched to a gene. From cysteine to phenylalanine, the CDR3 is 13 amino acids long. The read is trimmed to its CDR3 DNA, 39 bases read in frame from base 1. Looking up the germline V gene (reference sequence) yields CDR1 MNHEY and CDR2 SMNVEV. The library was built by means of PCR. Instrument used: Illumina HiSeq 2500. TCR library preparation used molecular barcoding, with unique molecular identifiers applied to normalize quantification of the TCRbeta repertoire. The public reads were reprocessed in TCRdb via fastp at Q25 and MiXCR, keeping in-frame beta chains. Each CDR3 protein gets just one entry, which takes the most common genes and DNA from the rows behind it. This sample comprises about 600,000 distinct CDR3 sequences, over 10% of them detected only once. 2.2% of the sample is held by the ten biggest clonotypes.

This sequence originates from a male patient between 5 and 17 years old who had a stem cell transplant for acute myeloid leukemia, so the T cells may come from the graft donor. The V and J genes are TRBV27 and TRBJ1-2; 8 central nucleotides agree with TRBD1. Specimen: PBMCs, mostly from graft donor cells, collected 360 days after TCRalphabeta/CD19-depleted stem cell transplant. This receptor has the CDR3 CASSQTGVHGYTF. The nucleotide sequence reads TGTGCCAGCAGCCAGACAGGGGTACATGGCTACACCTTC.